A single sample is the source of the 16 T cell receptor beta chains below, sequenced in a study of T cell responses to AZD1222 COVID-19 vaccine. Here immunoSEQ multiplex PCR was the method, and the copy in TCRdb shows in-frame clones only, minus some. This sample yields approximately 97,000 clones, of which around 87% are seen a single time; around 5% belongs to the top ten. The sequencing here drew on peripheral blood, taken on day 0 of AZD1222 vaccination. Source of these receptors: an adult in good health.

CDR3 region: CASSRGERGEKLFF. The CDR3 bases are TGTGCCAGCAGCCGGGGGGAAAGGGGTGAAAAACTGTTTTTT. This chain joins TRBV2 and TRBJ1-4; a weak D match, TRBD1 (5 bases). Trimming stripped 6 bases from V and 7 bases from J, with 15 bases between. The CDR3 is made up of 14 amino acids. The germline V gene has CDR1 SNHLY and CDR2 FYNNEI.

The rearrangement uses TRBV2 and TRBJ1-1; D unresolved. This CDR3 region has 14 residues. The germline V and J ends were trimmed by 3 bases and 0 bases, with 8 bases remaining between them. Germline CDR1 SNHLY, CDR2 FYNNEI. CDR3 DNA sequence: TGTGCCAGCAGTGACACAACCATGAACACTGAAGCTTTCTTT. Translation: CASSDTTMNTEAFF.

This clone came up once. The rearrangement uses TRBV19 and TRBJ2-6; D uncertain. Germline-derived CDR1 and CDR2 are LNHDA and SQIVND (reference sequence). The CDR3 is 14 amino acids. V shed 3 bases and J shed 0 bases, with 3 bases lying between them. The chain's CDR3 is CASSIRSGANVLTF. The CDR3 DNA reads TGTGCCAGTAGTATCCGCTCTGGGGCCAACGTCCTGACTTTC.

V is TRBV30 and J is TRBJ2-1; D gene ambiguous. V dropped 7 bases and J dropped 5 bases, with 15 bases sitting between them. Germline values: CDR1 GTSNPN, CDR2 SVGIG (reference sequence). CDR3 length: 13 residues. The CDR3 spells CASAWGRDNEQFF. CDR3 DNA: TGTGCCTCCGCGTGGGGTCGCGACAATGAGCAGTTCTTC.

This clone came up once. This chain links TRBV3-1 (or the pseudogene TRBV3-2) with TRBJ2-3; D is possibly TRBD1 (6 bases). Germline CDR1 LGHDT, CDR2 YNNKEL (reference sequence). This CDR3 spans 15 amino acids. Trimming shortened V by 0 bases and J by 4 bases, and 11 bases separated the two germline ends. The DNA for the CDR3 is TGTGCCAGCAGCCAAGATTGGGGGCAGGCAGATACGCAGTATTTT. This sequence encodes CASSQDWGQADTQYF.

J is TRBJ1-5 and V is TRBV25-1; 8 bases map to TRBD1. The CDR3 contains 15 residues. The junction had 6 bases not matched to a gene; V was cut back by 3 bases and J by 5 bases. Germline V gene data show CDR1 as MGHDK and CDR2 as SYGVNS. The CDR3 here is CASSDTTGGDQPQHF. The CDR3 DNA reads TGTGCCAGCAGTGATACAACAGGGGGGGATCAGCCCCAGCATTTT.

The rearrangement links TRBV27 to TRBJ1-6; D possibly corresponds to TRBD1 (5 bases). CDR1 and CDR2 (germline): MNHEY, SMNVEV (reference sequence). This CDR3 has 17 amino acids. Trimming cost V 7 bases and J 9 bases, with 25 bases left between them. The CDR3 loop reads CASMRLGTAGFGSPLHF. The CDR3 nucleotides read TGTGCCAGCATGAGATTAGGGACTGCGGGGTTCGGTTCACCCCTCCACTTT.

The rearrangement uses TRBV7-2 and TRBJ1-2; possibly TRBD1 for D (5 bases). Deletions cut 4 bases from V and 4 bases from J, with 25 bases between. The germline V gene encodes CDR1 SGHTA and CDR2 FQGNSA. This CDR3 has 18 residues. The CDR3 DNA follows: TGTGCCAGCAGCTCCCAGGGATTCTGGGGCCCGGCTAGCTATGGCTACACCTTC. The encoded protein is CASSSQGFWGPASYGYTF.

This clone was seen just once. The CDR3 loop reads CASSDLGAPNTGELFF. DNA of the CDR3: TGTGCCAGCAGTGACCTGGGGGCCCCGAACACCGGGGAGCTGTTTTTT. The genes are TRBV28 and TRBJ2-2, with a tentative D call TRBD1 (6 bases). The CDR3 has 16 amino acids. From germline, CDR1 is MDHEN and CDR2 SYDVKM. With 5 bases removed from V and 0 bases from J, the gap between germline ends came to 13 bases.

The CDR3 region is CASSLVYRGRDNEKLFF. The CDR3 nucleotides read TGCGCCAGCAGCTTGGTCTACAGGGGGCGCGATAATGAAAAACTGTTTTTT. The chain combines TRBV5-1 with TRBJ1-4; TRBD1 aligns across 9 bases. The CDR3 is 17 residues long. Germline V CDR1 and CDR2: SGHRS, YFSETQ. The V segment lost 0 bases and the J segment 4 bases; nucleotides outside the gene matches: 7.

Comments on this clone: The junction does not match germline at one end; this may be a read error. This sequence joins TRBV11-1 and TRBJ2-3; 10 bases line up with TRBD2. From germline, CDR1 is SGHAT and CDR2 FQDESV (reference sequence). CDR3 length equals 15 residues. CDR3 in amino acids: CASSLGTSGTDTQYF. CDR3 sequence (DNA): TGTGCCAGCAGTTTAGGGACTAGCGGCACAGATACGCAGTATTTT.

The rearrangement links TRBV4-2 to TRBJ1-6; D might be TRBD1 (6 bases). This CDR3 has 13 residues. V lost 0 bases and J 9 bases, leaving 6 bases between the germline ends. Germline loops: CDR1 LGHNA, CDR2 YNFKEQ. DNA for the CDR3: TGTGCCAGCAGCCAAGAGACAGGTTCACCCCTCCACTTT. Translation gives CASSQETGSPLHF.

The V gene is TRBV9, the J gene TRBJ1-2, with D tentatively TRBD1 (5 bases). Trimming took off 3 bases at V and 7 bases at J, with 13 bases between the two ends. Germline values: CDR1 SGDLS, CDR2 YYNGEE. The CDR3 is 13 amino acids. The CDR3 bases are TGTGCCAGCAGCGCCGGGGCGCCGGGTGGCTACACCTTC. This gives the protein CASSAGAPGGYTF.

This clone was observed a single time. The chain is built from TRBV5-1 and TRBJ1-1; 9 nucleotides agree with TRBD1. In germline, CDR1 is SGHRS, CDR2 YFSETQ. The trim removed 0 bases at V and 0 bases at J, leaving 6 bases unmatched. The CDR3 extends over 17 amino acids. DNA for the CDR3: TGCGCCAGCAGCTTGGGGACAGGGGCATTAATGAACACTGAAGCTTTCTTT. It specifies CASSLGTGALMNTEAFF.

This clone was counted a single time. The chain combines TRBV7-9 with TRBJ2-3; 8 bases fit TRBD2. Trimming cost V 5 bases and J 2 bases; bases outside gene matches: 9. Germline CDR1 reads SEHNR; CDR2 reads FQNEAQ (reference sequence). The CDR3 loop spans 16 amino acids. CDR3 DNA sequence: TGTGCCAGCAGCAAAACCGGGACTAGTTACACAGATACGCAGTATTTT. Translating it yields CASSKTGTSYTDTQYF.

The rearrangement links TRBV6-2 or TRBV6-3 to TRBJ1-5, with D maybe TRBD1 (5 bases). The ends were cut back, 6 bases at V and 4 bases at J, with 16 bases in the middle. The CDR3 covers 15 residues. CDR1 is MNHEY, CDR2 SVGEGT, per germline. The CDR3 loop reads CASSRPTQGNQPQHF. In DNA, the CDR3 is TGTGCCAGCAGCCGACCTACCCAGGGAAATCAGCCCCAGCATTTT.